A selection of T cell receptor beta chains follows, all from one sample in a study of cytomegalovirus exposure and HLA in healthy donors. Clones were read by immunoSEQ multiplex PCR, and TCRdb kept only the in-frame ones, dropping some. The table records roughly 140,000 clones, 65% to 80% of them present only once. Sequencing was performed on PBMCs. All receptors come from a woman aged 30 to 39 in good health and CMV-seronegative. Both conserved end residues are part of each CDR3. The D gene is left open where the match is weak.

J | D | V | DNA | CDR3
TRBJ1-2 | . | TRBV4-2 | TGTGCCAGCAGCCAAGGACGGGAGCGGGGGGGCTACACCTTC | CASSQGRERGGYTF
TRBJ2-5 | . | TRBV28 | TGTGCCAGCAGTTTAACAAGCCAAGAGACCCAGTACTTC | CASSLTSQETQYF
TRBJ2-5 | . | TRBV7-7 | TGTGCTAGCAGCTTAATTAGGGGCCTCCAAGAGACCCAGTACTTC | CASSLIRGLQETQYF
TRBJ2-5 | TRBD2 | TRBV2 | TGTGCCAGCAGGGACCGACTAGCGGGAGGACAAGAGACCCAGTACTTC | CASRDRLAGGQETQYF
TRBJ1-5 | TRBD1 | TRBV9 | TGTGCCAGCAGCGCCCAAGGGGGCAGTCAGCCCCAGCATTTT | CASSAQGGSQPQHF
TRBJ1-2 | TRBD1 | TRBV29-1 | TGCAGCGTTGCAGACAGGGACTGTGGCTACACCTTC | CSVADRDCGYTF
TRBJ1-1 | TRBD1 | TRBV5-1 | TGCGCCAGCAGCGGGGAGACAGGGGAGACTGAAGCTTTCTTT | CASSGETGETEAFF
TRBJ1-5 | TRBD1 | TRBV6-5 | TGTGCCAGCAGTGGACAGGGAGGTCAGCCCCAGCATTTT | CASSGQGGQPQHF
TRBJ2-5 | TRBD2 | TRBV11-2 | TGTGCCAGCAGCCCGGCAGGAGCTAGCGGGAGGGGAGAGACCCAGTACTTC | CASSPAGASGRGETQYF
TRBJ1-5 | . | TRBV10-3 | TGTGCCATCAGCGAAAGAAACGGTCAGCCCCAGCATTTT | CAISERNGQPQHF
TRBJ1-4 | . | TRBV6-5 | TGTGCCAGCAGCCGGACCGGGACACCAAATGAAAAACTGTTTTTT | CASSRTGTPNEKLFF
TRBJ2-2 | . | TRBV7-3 | TGTGCCAGCAGCTTAGCCGGGGGTCAGAACACCGGGGAGCTGTTTTTT | CASSLAGGQNTGELFF
TRBJ1-1 | . | TRBV11-2 | TGTGCCAGCAGCTCCCGCCCGGGAACTGAAGCTTTCTTT | CASSSRPGTEAFF
TRBJ1-4 | . | TRBV29-1 | TGCAGCGTCTCCAGTGCAACTAATGAAAAACTGTTTTTT | CSVSSATNEKLFF
TRBJ2-3 | . | TRBV10-1 | TGCGCCAGCAGTGAACCGGGAGCCTCAGATACGCAGTATTTT | CASSEPGASDTQYF
TRBJ1-2 | TRBD1 | TRBV27 | TGTGCCAGCAGTCTCACGAGGGGGCGCGGCGGCTACACCTTC | CASSLTRGRGGYTF
TRBJ2-2 | . | TRBV6-5 | TGTGCCAGCAGTTACTCCCCGGGGGCGAACACCGGGGAGCTGTTTTTT | CASSYSPGANTGELFF
TRBJ1-2 | TRBD1 | TRBV19 | TGTGCCAGTAGACCGACAGGGGCCCGTACTGGCTACACCTTC | CASRPTGARTGYTF
TRBJ1-4 | TRBD1 | TRBV5-6 | TGTGCCAGCAGCTCCGTACAGGGGCTACAAGAAAAACTGTTTTTT | CASSSVQGLQEKLFF
TRBJ2-3 | TRBD2 | TRBV27 | TGTGCCAGCAGTGCCCTTAGCGGGACTCTCACAGATACGCAGTATTTT | CASSALSGTLTDTQYF
TRBJ1-6 | TRBD1 | TRBV27 | TGTGCCAGCAGTACGATGACAGGGGGTGGACCCCTCCACTTT | CASSTMTGGGPLHF
TRBJ1-3 | TRBD1 | TRBV30 | TGTGCCTGGAGTTTTGTGGACAGGGCGGACACCATATATTTT | CAWSFVDRADTIYF
TRBJ2-1 | . | TRBV9 | TGTGCCAGCAGCGTAGGCGGCAGTTACAATGAGCAGTTCTTC | CASSVGGSYNEQFF
TRBJ2-2 | . | TRBV19 | TGTGCCAGTAGTCCTGCGGCGGTTCACGGGGAGCTGTTTTTT | CASSPAAVHGELFF
TRBJ1-1 | . | TRBV28 | TGTGCCAGCAGGCGAAACACTGAAGCTTTCTTT | CASRRNTEAFF
TRBJ1-5 | . | TRBV19 | TGTGCCAGTAGTATAGCAGGGAACCAGCCCCAGCATTTT | CASSIAGNQPQHF
TRBJ1-3 | . | TRBV11-2 | TGTGCCAGCAGCTTAGATCCGGCTGGAAACACCATATATTTT | CASSLDPAGNTIYF
TRBJ1-2 | . | TRBV18 | TGTGCCAGCTCCCCGGGGTCTATTTATGGCTACACCTTC | CASSPGSIYGYTF
TRBJ2-1 | TRBD2 | TRBV19 | TGTGCCAGTAGTATAGAACGAGCGGGAGGGGGCTACAATGAGCAGTTCTTC | CASSIERAGGGYNEQFF
TRBJ1-5 | . | TRBV19 | TGTGCCAGTAGTATAGAAAGGGGGTCCCAGCATTTT | CASSIERGSQHF
TRBJ1-2 | . | TRBV25-1 | TGTGCCAGCAGTGAAAGTCCCAGGGTACGTGGCTACACCTTC | CASSESPRVRGYTF
TRBJ2-7 | . | TRBV7-2 | TGTGCCAGCAGCTTAGCGGGAGTGGTGTACGAGCAGTACTTC | CASSLAGVVYEQYF
TRBJ1-1 | TRBD1 | TRBV5-4 | TGTGCCAGCAGAGACAGGGAGAACACTGAAGCTTTCTTT | CASRDRENTEAFF
TRBJ1-2 | . | TRBV19 | TGTGCCAGTGGAGCCGGAAATTACTATGGCTACACCTTC | CASGAGNYYGYTF
TRBJ1-5 | . | TRBV5-3 | TGTGCCAGAAGCTCGGGAGGGGTCCAGGGACATCAGCCCCAGCATTTT | CARSSGGVQGHQPQHF
TRBJ2-3 | . | TRBV5-1 | TGCGCCAGCAGCTTGGGAATACTAGCAACCACAGATACGCAGTATTTT | CASSLGILATTDTQYF
TRBJ2-7 | TRBD1 | TRBV5-4 | TGTGCCAGCAGCTTGGCGGGACAGAACTACGAGCAGTACTTC | CASSLAGQNYEQYF
TRBJ1-6 | . | TRBV6-1 | TGTGCCAGCAGTTTAGAGGGTGACTATAATTCACCCCTCCACTTT | CASSLEGDYNSPLHF
TRBJ2-5 | TRBD2 | TRBV23-1 | TGCGCCAGCGGCCAGACTAGCGGGGAGACCCAGTACTTC | CASGQTSGETQYF
TRBJ2-5 | TRBD1 | TRBV5-1 | TGCGCCAGCAGCTTGGGTAGGGACAGGGCGGGCGAGACCCAGTACTTC | CASSLGRDRAGETQYF
TRBJ2-7 | . | TRBV4-1 | TGCGCCAGCAGCCCCAAATCTAGCTCCTACGAGCAGTACTTC | CASSPKSSSYEQYF
TRBJ2-5 | TRBD1 | TRBV7-3 | TGTGCCAGCACCCCTTCCGGCCTCCGGGACAGGGAAGAGACCCGGTACTTC | CASTPSGLRDREETRYF
TRBJ1-6 | . | TRBV5-8 | TGTGCCAGCAGCTTGGACAGGGTTGGGAATTCACCCCTCCACTTT | CASSLDRVGNSPLHF
TRBJ2-4 | . | TRBV28 | TGTGCCAGCTCCTTAGGAGGGGGCCGAGCCAAAAACATTCAGTACTTC | CASSLGGGRAKNIQYF
TRBJ1-2 | TRBD1 | TRBV5-8 | TGTGCCAGCAGCTATGACAGGGACTATGGCTACACCTTC | CASSYDRDYGYTF
TRBJ2-1 | . | TRBV7-2 | TGTGCCAGCAGCTCCAACGGGGGAGCTATGGGTAATGAGCAGTTCTTC | CASSSNGGAMGNEQFF